Described below is a single TCR beta chain sequence and its context. The antigen remains unidentified. The sample belongs to a study of T cell responses to AZD1222 COVID-19 vaccine. TCRdb's table, derived via immunoSEQ multiplex PCR, lists solely in-frame clones and lacks some. The sample carries over 150,000 clones, around 93% recorded once. The study, taken as a whole, reports: The CD4 TCRs associated with vaccination extended across spike and predominated at 160-218 and 743-854. Unmutated variant regions reportedly attract nearly half of all spike-specific TCRs.

Trimming pared 2 bases from V and 7 bases from J, leaving 12 bases between. The CDR3 extends over 15 amino acids. CDR1 and CDR2 from the germline V gene are MNHEY and SVGEGT. The chain is built from TRBV6-2 or TRBV6-3 and TRBJ1-6; D is ambiguous. This receptor was taken from an adult who received the MenACWY meningococcal vaccine as a control. Material: peripheral blood, obtained 28 days after the second dose of the MenACWY control vaccine. In DNA, the CDR3 is TGTGCCAGCAGTTACGGCAGGTTCGGGAATTCACCCCTCCACTTT. Protein: CASSYGRFGNSPLHF.